This T cell receptor beta chain came from a study of cytomegalovirus exposure and HLA in healthy donors. Findings of the study overall: Differences between HLA loci emerged in a later analysis of TCR association rates, with DRB1 most and HLA-C fewest.

The PCR ran on 60 Vbeta and 13 Jbeta primers. Method: immunoSEQ multiplex PCR; TCRdb's copy keeps in-frame clones and lacks some. The sample records some 140,000 clones, 70% to 75% being singletons. This CDR3 spans 18 amino acids. The V gene end was trimmed by 0 bases and the J gene end by 7 bases; junction bases not matched to a gene: 11. CDR1 and CDR2 (germline): SGHRS, YFSETQ. For this clone: The antigen remains unidentified.

Material: PBMCs. The chain is built from TRBV5-1 and TRBJ1-6, with 9 nucleotides matching TRBD1. This TCR came from a woman aged 40 to 55 in good health and CMV-seronegative. CDR3: CASSLGPRDRVGNSPLHF. In DNA form, the CDR3 reads TGCGCCAGCAGCTTGGGCCCCCGGGACAGGGTAGGCAATTCACCCCTCCACTTT.